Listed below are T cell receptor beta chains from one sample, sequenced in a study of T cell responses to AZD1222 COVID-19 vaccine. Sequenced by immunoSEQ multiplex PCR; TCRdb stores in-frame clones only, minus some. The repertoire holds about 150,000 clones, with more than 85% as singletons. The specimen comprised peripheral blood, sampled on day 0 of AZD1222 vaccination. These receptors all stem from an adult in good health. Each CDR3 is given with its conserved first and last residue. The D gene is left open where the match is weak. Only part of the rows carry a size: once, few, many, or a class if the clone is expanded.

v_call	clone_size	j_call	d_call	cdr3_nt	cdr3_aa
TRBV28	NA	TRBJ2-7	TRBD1	TGTGCCAGCAGTTCAACACAGGGGTTTGGCTTCCGCGAGCAGTACTTC	CASSSTQGFGFREQYF
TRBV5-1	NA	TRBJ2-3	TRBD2	TGCGCCAGCAGCTTGGATGGTAGCGGGGGCGTAGATACGCAGTATTTT	CASSLDGSGGVDTQYF
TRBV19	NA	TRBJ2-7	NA	TGTGCCAGTAGTATCTGGGGGAATAGCTACGAGCAGTACTTC	CASSIWGNSYEQYF
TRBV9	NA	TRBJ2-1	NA	TGTGCCAGCAGCGTGCCGGGTCCAAAGGGGACTCGGGCAATCAATGAGCAGTTCTTC	CASSVPGPKGTRAINEQFF
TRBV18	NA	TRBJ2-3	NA	TGTGCCAGCTCACCCCCTGAGGCCTACACAGATACGCAGTATTTT	CASSPPEAYTDTQYF
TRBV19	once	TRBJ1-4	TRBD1	TGTGCCAGTAGTCGGCAGGGGGTTAGTGCAACTAATGAAAAACTGTTTTTT	CASSRQGVSATNEKLFF
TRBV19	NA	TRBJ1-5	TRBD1	TGTGCCACCCACCCTGGACAGGGAGGCAATCAGCCCCAGCATTTT	CATHPGQGGNQPQHF
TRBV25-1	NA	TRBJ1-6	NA	TGTGCCAGCGCCACTATGAGCTCCTATAATTCACCCCTCCACTTT	CASATMSSYNSPLHF
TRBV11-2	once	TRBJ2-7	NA	TGTGCCAGCAGCCCCGGGGCTAGCGAATTACCTACGATCAAGCAGTACTTC	CASSPGASELPTIKQYF
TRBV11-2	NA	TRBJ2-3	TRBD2	TGTGCCAGCAGCTCGGGGAGGGGCGGGGGCACAGATACGCAGTATTTT	CASSSGRGGGTDTQYF
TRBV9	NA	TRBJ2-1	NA	TGTGCCAGCAGCGACCGGTATGAGCAGTTCTTC	CASSDRYEQFF
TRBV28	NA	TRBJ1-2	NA	TGTGCCAGCAGTTTGGGGGGCGCGTACTATGGCTACACCTTC	CASSLGGAYYGYTF
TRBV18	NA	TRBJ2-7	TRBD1	TGTGCCAGCTCACCAAACCGGGACAGGGGTCGGCAGTACTTC	CASSPNRDRGRQYF
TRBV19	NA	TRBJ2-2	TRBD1	TGTGCCAGTAGTATGGGGGACAGAAACACCGGGGAGCTGTTTTTT	CASSMGDRNTGELFF
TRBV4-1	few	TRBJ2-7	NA	TGCGCCAGCAGCCAAGATAGTAGGGGTTACCCCTACGAGCAGTACTTC	CASSQDSRGYPYEQYF
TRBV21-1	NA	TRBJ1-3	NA	TGTGCCAGCAGCAAAGAGGGGGGACAGTCTTTTGGAAACACCATATATTTT	CASSKEGGQSFGNTIYF
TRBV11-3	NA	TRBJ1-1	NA	TGTGCCAGCAGCTTAGTATCGGGCACTGAAGCTTTCTTT	CASSLVSGTEAFF
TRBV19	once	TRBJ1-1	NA	TGTGCCAGCCAGACCCCGAACACTGAAGCTTTCTTT	CASQTPNTEAFF
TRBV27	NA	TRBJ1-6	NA	TGTGCCAGCAGTTTTTGGGCGGGGAATTCACCCCTCCACTTT	CASSFWAGNSPLHF
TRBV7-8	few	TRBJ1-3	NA	TGTGCCAGCAGCTTAGGGGGGCATCGCTCTGGAAACACCATATATTTT	CASSLGGHRSGNTIYF
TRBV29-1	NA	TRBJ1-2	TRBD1	TGCAGCTCGACAGGGGCTGGCGATTTCCATGGCTACACCTTC	CSSTGAGDFHGYTF
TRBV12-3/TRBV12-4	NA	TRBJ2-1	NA	TGTGCCAGCAGTTCGCAGAATGAGCAGTTCTTC	CASSSQNEQFF
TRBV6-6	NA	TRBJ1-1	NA	TGTGCCAGCACCTTAATCGAAATGAACACTGAAGCTTTCTTT	CASTLIEMNTEAFF
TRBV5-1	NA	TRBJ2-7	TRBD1	TGCGCCAGCAGCTTGCAACAGGGGGCGGCCTACGAGCAGTACTTC	CASSLQQGAAYEQYF
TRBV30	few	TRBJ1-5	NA	TGTGCCTGGAGTTCACAGATACTCAATCAGCCCCAGCATTTT	CAWSSQILNQPQHF
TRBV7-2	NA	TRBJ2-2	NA	TGTGCCAGCAGCACCGCTTATATAACCGGGGAGCTGTTTTTT	CASSTAYITGELFF
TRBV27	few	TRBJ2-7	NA	TGTGCCAGCAGTTTAGGGGCCCCCTACGAGCAGTACTTC	CASSLGAPYEQYF
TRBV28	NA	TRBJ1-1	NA	TGTGCCAGCTTTTTCAGCACGGAACTCACTGAAGCTTTCTTT	CASFFSTELTEAFF
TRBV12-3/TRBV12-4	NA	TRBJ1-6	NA	TGTGCCAGCAGTTTAGGGGGAGGACCCCTCCACTTT	CASSLGGGPLHF
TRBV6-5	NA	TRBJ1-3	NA	TGTGCCAGCCGCACGGACTTCTTCTCTGGAAACACCATATATTTT	CASRTDFFSGNTIYF
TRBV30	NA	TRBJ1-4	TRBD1	TGTGCCTGGAGTGTACGTACAGGGGAAGGTGATGAAAAACTGTTTTTT	CAWSVRTGEGDEKLFF
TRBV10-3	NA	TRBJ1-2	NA	TGTGCCATCAGTGAAACGACAGGCCTCTATGGCTACACCTTC	CAISETTGLYGYTF
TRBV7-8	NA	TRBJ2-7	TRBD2	TGTGCCAGCAGCCGCGGGGGCTACGAGCAGTACTTC	CASSRGGYEQYF
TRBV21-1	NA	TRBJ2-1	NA	TGTGCCAGCAGCAAAGCTCGGGGAGACAATGAGCAGTTCTTC	CASSKARGDNEQFF
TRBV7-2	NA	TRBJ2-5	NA	TGTGCCAGCAGCTTCGGGTTTGAGACCCAGTACTTC	CASSFGFETQYF
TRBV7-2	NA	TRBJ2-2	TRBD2	TGTGCCAGCAGCTTTTCCGGGGGGGCGTCCGGGGAGCTGTTTTTT	CASSFSGGASGELFF
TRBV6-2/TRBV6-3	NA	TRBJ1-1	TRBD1	TGTGCCAGCAGTCCCCACAGGGGTTTTGGCACTGAAGCTTTCTTT	CASSPHRGFGTEAFF
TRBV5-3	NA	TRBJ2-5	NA	TGTGCCAGAAGCTCTTTATATGGGGAGACCCAGTACTTC	CARSSLYGETQYF
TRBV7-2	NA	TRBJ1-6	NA	TGTGCCAGCAGCTTAGGTGGTCCCCTCCACTTT	CASSLGGPLHF
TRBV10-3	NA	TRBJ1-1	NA	TGTGCCATCAGTGATGGGATGAACACTGAAGCTTTCTTT	CAISDGMNTEAFF
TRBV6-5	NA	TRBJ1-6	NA	TGTGCCAGCAGTTACGTGGAGGGCTCACCCCTCCACTTT	CASSYVEGSPLHF
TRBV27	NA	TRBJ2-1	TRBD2	TGTGCCAGCAGTTTATACTGGGCGGGAGGCTCCTACAATGAGCAGTTCTTC	CASSLYWAGGSYNEQFF
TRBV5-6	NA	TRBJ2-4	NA	TGTGCCAGCAGCCCTATCGGGGCCAAAAACATTCAGTACTTC	CASSPIGAKNIQYF
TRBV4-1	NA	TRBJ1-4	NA	TGCGCCAGCAGCCAAGAGTCTAGGGGCCAAGAGAGAGAAAAACTGTTTTTT	CASSQESRGQEREKLFF
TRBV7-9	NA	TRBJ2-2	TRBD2	TGTGCCAGCAAAATCCCGGGGCCCGCGGGGGTCACCGGGGAGCTGTTTTTT	CASKIPGPAGVTGELFF
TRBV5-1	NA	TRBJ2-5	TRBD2	TGCGCCAGCAGCTTGGCCGTCCAGCGGGGAGTGGAGACCCAGTACTTC	CASSLAVQRGVETQYF
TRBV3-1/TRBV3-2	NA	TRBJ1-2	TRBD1	TGTGCCAGCAGCCCCAGAGGACAGGGCAACTATGGCTACACCTTC	CASSPRGQGNYGYTF
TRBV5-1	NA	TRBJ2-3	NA	TGCGCCAGCAGTACCGTCGCGGGCACAGATACGCAGTATTTT	CASSTVAGTDTQYF
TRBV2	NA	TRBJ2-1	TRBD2	TGTGCCAGCAGTGGACTAGCGGGAGACAATGAGCAGTTCTTC	CASSGLAGDNEQFF
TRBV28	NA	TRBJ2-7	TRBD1	TGTGCCAGCAAGGGCCAGGGGGCCTACGAGCAGTACTTC	CASKGQGAYEQYF
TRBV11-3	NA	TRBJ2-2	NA	TGTGCCAGCAGCCGAACCGGGACGTCTACCGGGGAGCTGTTTTTT	CASSRTGTSTGELFF